These 16 T cell receptor beta chains originate from one sample sequenced in a study of PD-1 blockade in mismatch repair-deficient tumors. Data came from immunoSEQ multiplex PCR; TCRdb stores just in-frame clones and leaves some out. The table has 70,000 to 90,000 clones, roughly 80% seen once. The sample was peripheral blood, taken 44 weeks after starting pembrolizumab. These receptors came from an adult with mismatch repair-deficient cancer.

This clone was seen only once. The chain links TRBV11-3 to TRBJ2-1; TRBD2 matches at 11 bases. V was clipped by 5 bases and J by 0 bases; unmatched bases: 3. The CDR3 contains 16 residues. In germline, CDR1 is SGHNT, CDR2 YENEEA. This CDR3 reads CASSITSGSSYNEQFF. The DNA of the CDR3 is TGTGCCAGCAGCATTACTAGCGGGAGCTCCTACAATGAGCAGTTCTTC.

The chain joins TRBV4-1 to TRBJ2-1; D not resolved. V gave up 4 bases and J gave up 3 bases, with 7 bases separating them. This CDR3 is 13 amino acids long. Germline CDR1 reads MGHRA; CDR2 reads YSYEKL. The CDR3 DNA sequence: TGCGCCAGCAGCCGGGCCTACTACAATGAGCAGTTCTTC. Amino acid sequence: CASSRAYYNEQFF.

J is TRBJ1-1 and V is TRBV6-1; 8 bases are shared with TRBD1. CDR1 is MNHNS, CDR2 SASEGT, per germline. V lost 4 bases to trimming and J lost 6 bases; unmatched junction nucleotides: 4. The CDR3 spans 13 residues. Here the CDR3 DNA reads TGTGCCAGCAGTGGGACAGGGCGGGCTGAAGCTTTCTTT. It specifies CASSGTGRAEAFF.

V is TRBV29-1 and J is TRBJ2-1, with TRBD2 matching 11 bases. The CDR3 totals 14 residues. Germline V gives CDR1 SQVTM, CDR2 ANQGSEA. With V trimmed by 7 bases and J by 1 base, 3 bases remained unmatched. The CDR3, as DNA: TGCAGCGATTTAGCGGGGGGGTCCTACAATGAGCAGTTCTTC. Its translation is CSDLAGGSYNEQFF.

V is TRBV5-1 and J is TRBJ2-3; D possibly corresponds to TRBD2 (6 bases). CDR1 and CDR2 (germline): SGHRS, YFSETQ. Between the trimmed V and J ends, which lost 4 bases and 1 base, there was a span of 16 bases. This CDR3 spans 16 amino acids. As DNA, the CDR3 is TGCGCCAGCAGCCTGGGCGGGGCTCCTGGCACAGATACGCAGTATTTT. It yields the protein CASSLGGAPGTDTQYF.

This clone has only a few counts. The rearrangement joins TRBV14 to TRBJ2-3; 10 nucleotides align to TRBD2. This CDR3 spans 19 amino acids. The V segment lost 1 base and the J segment 2 bases; nucleotides outside the gene matches: 12. Germline CDR1 SGHDN, CDR2 FVKESK. The chain's CDR3 is CASSQVETGLAYLTDTQYF. The CDR3 bases are TGTGCCAGCAGCCAAGTAGAGACGGGACTAGCGTACCTCACAGATACGCAGTATTTT.

This rearrangement joins TRBV5-4 to TRBJ2-1; TRBD2 aligns across 10 bases. The CDR3 has 15 amino acids. Trimming at V came to 4 bases and at J to 7 bases, leaving 8 bases not matched to a gene. The germline V gene has CDR1 SGHNT and CDR2 YYREEE (reference sequence). The DNA of the CDR3 is TGTGCCAGCAGCCCAAAAGCGGGAGGGAAAAATGAGCAGTTCTTC. Translated, it gives CASSPKAGGKNEQFF.

V usage is TRBV5-4 and J usage is TRBJ1-2; D perhaps matches TRBD1 (6 bases). The CDR3 length is 15 residues. Trimming left V 0 bases short and J 8 bases short, with 17 bases between. The germline V gene has CDR1 SGHNT and CDR2 YYREEE (reference sequence). The CDR3 sequence is CASSLASGGRPGYTF. The CDR3, as DNA: TGTGCCAGCAGCTTGGCCTCCGGGGGCCGCCCCGGCTACACCTTC.

This clone was seen ten or more times. The V and J genes are TRBV6-1 and TRBJ2-1; no reliable D call. This CDR3 contains 14 residues. In germline, CDR1 is MNHNS, CDR2 SASEGT. The V gene lost 3 bases and the J gene lost 8 bases, with 14 bases spanning the gap. Written as DNA, the CDR3 is TGTGCCAGCAGTGAGGTCCGTCCTAGGGATGAGCAGTTCTTC. This translates into CASSEVRPRDEQFF.

J is TRBJ1-3 and V is TRBV7-2; no reliable D call. V lost 4 bases, J lost 4 bases, and 14 bases lay in between. The CDR3 is made up of 15 amino acids. Germline lookup yields CDR1 SGHTA and CDR2 FQGNSA. In nucleotides, the CDR3 is TGTGCCAGCAGCTCTAGGCCGGGATCAGGAAACACCATATATTTT. Residues: CASSSRPGSGNTIYF.

This clone was counted a single time. This chain joins TRBV5-1 and TRBJ2-5; TRBD2 matches 8 bases. Unmatched junction bases numbered 12, after V lost 4 bases and J lost 4 bases. Looked up from germline, CDR1 is SGHRS and CDR2 is YFSETQ. CDR3 length: 16 residues. CDR3 sequence reads: CASSPAGGGPRETQYF. CDR3 nucleotides: TGCGCCAGCAGCCCTGCGGGGGGAGGGCCTCGAGAGACCCAGTACTTC. Combining the CDR3 with reference TRBV5-1 and TRBJ2-5 gives the whole variable domain KAGVTQTPRYLIKTRGQQVTLSCSPISGHRSVSWYQQTPGQGLQFLFEYFSETQRNKGNFPGRFSGRQFSNSRSEMNVSTLELGDSALYLCASSPAGGGPRETQYFGPGTRLLVL.

V gene TRBV6-6 combines with J gene TRBJ2-1; 8 positions match TRBD1. Germline values: CDR1 MNHNY, CDR2 SVGAGI (reference sequence). This CDR3 spans 13 amino acids. V trimming: 6 bases; J trimming: 6 bases; junction bases outside the gene matches: 4. Here the CDR3 DNA reads TGTGCCAGCAGCCCGACAGGGGTCAATGAGCAGTTCTTC. It yields the protein CASSPTGVNEQFF.

The chain uses TRBV4-2 and TRBJ2-7; perhaps TRBD2 as D (5 bases). The V and J ends lost 0 bases and 9 bases respectively, with 9 bases between them. This CDR3 contains 12 residues. The V gene's germline CDR1 is LGHNA and CDR2 YNFKEQ. The CDR3 region has the DNA TGTGCCAGCAGCCAAGAGGCGGGTTTGCAGTACTTC. Translation: CASSQEAGLQYF.

The chain carries TRBV6-5 and TRBJ1-1; D not certain. V gave up 3 bases and J gave up 1 base, with 6 bases separating them. Per the germline V gene, CDR1 is MNHEY and CDR2 is SVGAGI. CDR3 length: 13 residues. The CDR3, as DNA: TGTGCCAGCAGTTATACACAGAACACTGAAGCTTTCTTT. Translated: CASSYTQNTEAFF.

This clone was found once. The chain carries TRBV27 and TRBJ2-3, with D possibly TRBD2 on 5 matching bases. The V gene lost 5 bases and the J gene lost 1 base, with 10 bases spanning the gap. The CDR3 length is 14 residues. CDR1 MNHEY and CDR2 SMNVEV come from the germline V gene (reference sequence). The DNA for the CDR3 is TGTGCCAGCAGTAACGCGAGGGGCACAGATACGCAGTATTTT. Translation: CASSNARGTDTQYF.

The rearrangement uses TRBV30 and TRBJ1-3; 7 bases map to TRBD1. The CDR3 runs to 14 residues. Trimming took 2 bases from V and 3 from J; bases not matched to a gene: 4. Germline V gene data show CDR1 as GTSNPN and CDR2 as SVGIG (reference sequence). The CDR3 here is CAWSTGADGNTIYF. In nucleotides, the CDR3 is TGTGCCTGGAGTACAGGGGCTGATGGAAACACCATATATTTT.